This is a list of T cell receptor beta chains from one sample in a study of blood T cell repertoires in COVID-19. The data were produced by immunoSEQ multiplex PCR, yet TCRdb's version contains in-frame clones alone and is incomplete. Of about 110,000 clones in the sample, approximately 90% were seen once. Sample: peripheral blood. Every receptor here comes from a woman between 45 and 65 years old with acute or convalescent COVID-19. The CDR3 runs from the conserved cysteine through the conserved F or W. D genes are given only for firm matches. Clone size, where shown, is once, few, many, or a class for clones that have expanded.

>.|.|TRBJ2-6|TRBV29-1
CSVAAGAGANVLTF
TGCAGCGTTGCGGCAGGGGCTGGGGCCAACGTCCTGACTTTC
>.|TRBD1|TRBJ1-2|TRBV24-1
CATSLSGQGAGGYTF
TGTGCCACCAGTCTCTCGGGACAGGGGGCTGGTGGCTACACCTTC
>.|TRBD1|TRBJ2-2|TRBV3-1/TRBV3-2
CASSQDGTGRAGELFF
TGTGCCAGCAGCCAAGATGGGACAGGGAGAGCCGGGGAGCTGTTTTTT
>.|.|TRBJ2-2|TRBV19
CASSIQPSTGELFF
TGTGCCAGTAGTATACAACCGAGCACCGGGGAGCTGTTTTTT
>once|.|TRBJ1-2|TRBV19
CASSMRMSNYGYTF
TGTGCCAGTAGTATGAGAATGTCTAACTATGGCTACACCTTC
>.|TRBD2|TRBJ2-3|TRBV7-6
CASSFLGGDVTDTQYF
TGTGCCAGCAGCTTCCTCGGGGGGGATGTTACAGATACGCAGTATTTT
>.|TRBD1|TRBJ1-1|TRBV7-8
CASSLALLRTGNTEAFF
TGTGCCAGCAGCTTAGCGCTCTTGAGGACAGGGAATACTGAAGCTTTCTTT
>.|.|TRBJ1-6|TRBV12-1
CASSFWAQQGAVYNSPLHF
TGTGCCAGCAGCTTTTGGGCCCAACAGGGGGCCGTCTATAATTCACCCCTCCACTTT
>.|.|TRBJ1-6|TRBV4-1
CASSHGQGQGNSPLHF
TGCGCCAGCAGCCACGGCCAAGGGCAGGGTAATTCACCCCTCCACTTT
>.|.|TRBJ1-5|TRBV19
CASRTATLQPQHF
TGTGCCAGCAGGACAGCCACACTCCAGCCCCAGCATTTT
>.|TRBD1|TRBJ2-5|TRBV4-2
CASSPHRGYQETQYF
TGTGCCAGCAGCCCACACAGGGGGTACCAAGAGACCCAGTACTTC
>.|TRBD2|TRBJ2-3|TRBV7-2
CASSLRSGTRGVDTQYF
TGTGCCAGCAGCTTAAGATCCGGGACTAGAGGGGTAGATACGCAGTATTTT
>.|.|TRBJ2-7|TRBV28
CASTERKGRYEQYF
TGTGCCAGCACCGAGAGGAAAGGGAGGTACGAGCAGTACTTC
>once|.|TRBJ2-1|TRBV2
CASELYEQFF
TGTGCCAGCGAGCTTTATGAGCAGTTCTTC
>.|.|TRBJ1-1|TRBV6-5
CASSQYTGNTEAFF
TGTGCCAGCAGTCAATACACAGGGAACACTGAAGCTTTCTTT
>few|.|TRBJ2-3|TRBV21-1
CASGTRAGRPTDTQYF
TGTGCCAGCGGCACAAGGGCCGGGAGGCCCACAGATACGCAGTATTTT
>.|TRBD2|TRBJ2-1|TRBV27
CASSSTTSGGVNEQFF
TGTGCCAGCAGTTCCACGACTAGCGGGGGGGTTAATGAGCAGTTCTTC
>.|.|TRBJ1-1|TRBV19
CASSRQIEAFF
TGTGCCAGTAGCCGACAAATTGAAGCTTTCTTT
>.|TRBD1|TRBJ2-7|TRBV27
CASSTSGTGDEQYF
TGTGCCAGCAGTACTTCCGGGACAGGAGACGAGCAGTACTTC
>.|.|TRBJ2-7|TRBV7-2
CASSGGHAPSVQYF
TGTGCCAGCAGCGGCGGACATGCCCCTAGCGTGCAGTACTTC
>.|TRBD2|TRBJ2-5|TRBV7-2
CASSLGLARETQYF
TGTGCCAGCAGCTTGGGACTAGCAAGAGAGACCCAGTACTTC
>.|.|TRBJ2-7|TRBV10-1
CASSESRGRLSNEQYF
TGCGCCAGCAGTGAGTCGAGGGGGAGATTAAGTAACGAGCAGTACTTC
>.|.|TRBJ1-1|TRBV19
CASSVNRALNTEAFF
TGTGCCAGTAGTGTGAACAGGGCATTAAACACTGAAGCTTTCTTT
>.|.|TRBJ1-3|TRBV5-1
CASREGFGNTIYF
TGCGCCAGCAGGGAGGGTTTTGGAAACACCATATATTTT
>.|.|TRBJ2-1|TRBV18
CASSPGILTDAEQFF
TGTGCCAGCTCACCCGGAATCCTGACAGACGCTGAGCAGTTCTTC
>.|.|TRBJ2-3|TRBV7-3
CASSLQGGRDTQYF
TGTGCCAGCAGCTTACAGGGGGGCCGGGATACGCAGTATTTT
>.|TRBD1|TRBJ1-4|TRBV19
CASSIGMTGEKLFF
TGTGCCAGTAGTATAGGGATGACAGGGGAAAAACTGTTTTTT
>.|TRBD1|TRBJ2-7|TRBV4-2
CASSQGEGTAYSYEQYF
TGTGCCAGCAGCCAGGGCGAGGGGACAGCTTACTCCTACGAGCAGTACTTC
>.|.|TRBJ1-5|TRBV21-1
CASSTQQGAHNQPQHF
TGTGCCAGCAGCACCCAACAGGGGGCACACAATCAGCCCCAGCATTTT
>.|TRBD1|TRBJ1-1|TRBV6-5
CASSLTGGNTEAFF
TGTGCCAGCAGTTTAACAGGGGGGAACACTGAAGCTTTCTTT
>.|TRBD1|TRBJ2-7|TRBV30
CAWNRDRGHEQYF
TGTGCCTGGAACCGGGACAGGGGGCACGAGCAGTACTTC